What follows are 9 T cell receptor beta chains derived from one specimen sequenced in a study of blood T cell repertoires in COVID-19 (TCRdb year 2020). Preparation of the library involved the immunoSEQ multiplex PCR assay. Not all clones reach the TCRdb copy of this immuneACCESS table, which keeps in-frame sequences only. Checked studies attribute under half of the gap to unresolved V genes and leave the rest unexplained. The sample table lists 250,000 to 400,000 clones, roughly 88% of them with a count of one. The ten largest clonotypes hold approximately 1.8% of the sample. Sequenced input: peripheral blood. The receptors derive from a woman in her twenties or thirties with COVID-19, enrolled during active disease.

In its sample, this clone was seen once. The rearrangement joins TRBV5-1 to TRBJ1-2, with TRBD1 matching 9 bases. CDR3 size: 15 residues. V lost 4 bases to trimming and J lost 4 bases; unmatched junction nucleotides: 8. Germline CDR1 reads SGHRS; CDR2 reads YFSETQ. The CDR3 DNA reads as TGCGCCAGCAGCCCAGGGACAGGGTGGGTCTATGGCTACACCTTC. Translating gives CASSPGTGWVYGYTF.

This clone has only a few counts. The gene calls are TRBV7-9 and TRBJ2-7, with D hard to call. Trimming took 0 bases from V and 0 from J, leaving 15 bases between them. This CDR3 spans 17 amino acids. Germline CDR1 is SEHNR and CDR2 is FQNEAQ (reference sequence). The CDR3 DNA follows: TGTGCCAGCAGCTTAGCGGATATTGGCGGTAGCTCCTACGAGCAGTACTTC. Protein: CASSLADIGGSSYEQYF.

The chain couples TRBV19 to TRBJ2-1; D possibly corresponds to TRBD2 (6 bases). This CDR3 is built from 18 residues. Germline V CDR1 and CDR2: LNHDA, SQIVND (reference sequence). V lost 3 bases, J lost 5 bases, and 23 bases lay in between. The chain's CDR3 is CASSINPPILANHNEQFF. The CDR3 DNA reads as TGTGCCAGTAGTATTAATCCCCCCATCCTAGCGAATCACAATGAGCAGTTCTTC.

The J gene is TRBJ1-3, the V gene TRBV3-1 (or the pseudogene TRBV3-2); D unclear. V lost 2 bases to trimming and J lost 5 bases, with 13 bases between them. The germline CDR1 and CDR2 sequences are LGHDT and YNNKEL (reference sequence). The length of the CDR3 is 15 residues. For the CDR3, the DNA is TGTGCCAGCAGCCAATACAGTACAGCCAGAAACACCATATATTTT. Protein: CASSQYSTARNTIYF.

The genes are TRBV9 and TRBJ2-7, with D possibly matching TRBD2 (6 bases). Germline assignment: CDR1 SGDLS and CDR2 YYNGEE. CDR3 size: 12 residues. V was trimmed by 4 bases and J by 6 bases, leaving 11 bases between them. CDR3 loop: CASSIRDSEQYF. Written as DNA, the CDR3 is TGTGCCAGCAGCATCCGGGACTCCGAGCAGTACTTC.

V usage is TRBV5-6 and J usage is TRBJ1-4; D possibly corresponds to TRBD1 (6 bases). V shed 3 bases and J shed 0 bases, with 21 bases lying between them. CDR1 and CDR2 (germline): SGHDT, YYEEEE. The length of the CDR3 is 19 residues. The CDR3 DNA follows: TGTGCCAGCAGCTCGGCACAGGGTAGGTTCGCTGCAACTAATGAAAAACTGTTTTTT. Protein sequence: CASSSAQGRFAATNEKLFF.

The genes are TRBV5-5 and TRBJ1-5, with 9 bases matching TRBD1. The germline V gene encodes CDR1 SGHKS and CDR2 YYEKEE (reference sequence). CDR3 size: 15 residues. Unmatched junction bases numbered 8, after V lost 5 bases and J lost 5 bases. CDR3 nucleotides: TGTGCCAGCAGACCGCTGGACAGGGGCCATCAGCCCCAGCATTTT. It yields the protein CASRPLDRGHQPQHF.

The chain joins TRBV2 to TRBJ2-3; D unclear. Germline assignment: CDR1 SNHLY and CDR2 FYNNEI. Trimming shortened V by 10 bases and J by 0 bases, and 17 bases separated the two germline ends. The CDR3 length is 15 residues. The chain's CDR3 is CATQRIVSSTDTQYF. The CDR3 nucleotides are TGTGCCACCCAGAGGATAGTTTCTAGCACAGATACGCAGTATTTT.

V gene TRBV25-1 combines with J gene TRBJ1-5; 7 positions match TRBD1. CDR1 and CDR2 (germline): MGHDK, SYGVNS. Trimming at V came to 1 base and at J to 3 bases, leaving 6 bases not matched to a gene. The CDR3 loop spans 16 amino acids. Here the CDR3 reads CASSEFPDRLNQPQHF. For the CDR3, the DNA is TGTGCCAGCAGTGAATTCCCGGACAGGCTCAATCAGCCCCAGCATTTT.